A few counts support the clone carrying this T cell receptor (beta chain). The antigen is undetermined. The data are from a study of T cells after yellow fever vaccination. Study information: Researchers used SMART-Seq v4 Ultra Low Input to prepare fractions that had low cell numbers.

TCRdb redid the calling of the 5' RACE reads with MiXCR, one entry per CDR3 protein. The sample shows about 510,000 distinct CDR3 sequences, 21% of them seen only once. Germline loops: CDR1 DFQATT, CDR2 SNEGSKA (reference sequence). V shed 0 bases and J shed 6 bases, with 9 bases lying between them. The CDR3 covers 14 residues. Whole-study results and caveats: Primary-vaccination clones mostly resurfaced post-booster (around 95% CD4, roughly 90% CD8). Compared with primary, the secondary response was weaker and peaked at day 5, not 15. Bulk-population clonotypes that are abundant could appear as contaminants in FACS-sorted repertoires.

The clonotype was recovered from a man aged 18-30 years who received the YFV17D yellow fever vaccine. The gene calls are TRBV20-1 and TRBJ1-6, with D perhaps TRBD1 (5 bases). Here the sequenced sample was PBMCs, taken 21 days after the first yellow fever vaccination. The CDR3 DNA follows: TGCAGTGCTAGAGATCGGGGGGGTAATTCACCCCTCCACTTT. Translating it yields CSARDRGGNSPLHF.